The 22 T cell receptor beta chains reported below all come from one sample, sequenced in a study of shared clonotypes between healthy human individuals. Profiling relied on immunoSEQ multiplex PCR, and the TCRdb table lists in-frame clones only, not all of them. This table has about 1.5 million clones, 96% appearing once. Sequencing used naive CD4+ T cells sorted from blood. Subset reported: CD45RA+ positively selected. The receptors were gathered from a man in his thirties or forties in good health.

J is TRBJ1-2 and V is TRBV28; TRBD1 aligns across 11 bases. From germline, CDR1 is MDHEN and CDR2 SYDVKM. Trimming at V came to 8 bases and at J to 8 bases, leaving 4 bases not matched to a gene. This CDR3 region has 12 residues. The CDR3 region is CASGQGARGYTF. CDR3 bases: TGTGCCAGCGGACAGGGGGCGCGAGGCTACACCTTC.

The rearrangement links TRBV5-1 to TRBJ2-3, with 14 nucleotides matching TRBD2. Germline values: CDR1 SGHRS, CDR2 YFSETQ. The junction had 13 bases not matched to a gene; V was cut back by 3 bases and J by 4 bases. This CDR3 comprises 19 residues. This CDR3 reads CASSSGLAGVGGSADTQYF. The CDR3 DNA follows: TGCGCCAGCAGCTCGGGACTAGCGGGAGTCGGGGGGAGCGCAGATACGCAGTATTTT.

About this clone: A junction boundary mismatches the germline segment, possibly from a read error. CDR3 residues: CASSITGTTSSF. For the CDR3, the DNA is TGTGCCAGCAGTATCACCGGGACAACGAGTTCGTTT. This chain connects TRBV28 to TRBJ1-4; possibly TRBD1 for D (6 bases). CDR3 length: 12 amino acids. CDR1 and CDR2 from the germline V gene are MDHEN and SYDVKM.

The CDR3 nucleotides read TGCGCCAGCAGCCAAGATGTCCTTTCCTATGGCTACACCTTC. Protein: CASSQDVLSYGYTF. The chain combines TRBV4-3 with TRBJ1-2; D is uncertain. The germline V gene has CDR1 LGHNA and CDR2 YSLEER. Trimming pared 0 bases from V and 4 bases from J, leaving 9 bases between. The CDR3 covers 14 residues.

J is TRBJ1-2 and V is TRBV5-5; tentative D call: TRBD1 (6 bases). Trimming took 0 bases from V and 1 from J, leaving 13 bases between them. The CDR3 covers 16 residues. Looked up from germline, CDR1 is SGHKS and CDR2 is YYEKEE (reference sequence). The CDR3 is CASSLVPSGVNYGYTF. In DNA, the CDR3 is TGTGCCAGCAGCTTGGTTCCATCAGGGGTTAACTATGGCTACACCTTC.

V is TRBV29-1 and J is TRBJ2-1; TRBD1 matches at 7 bases. V shed 8 bases, J shed 6 bases, and the junction held 10 bases outside the gene matches. The CDR3 runs 13 residues. Germline V gene data show CDR1 as SQVTM and CDR2 as ANQGSEA. CDR3 nucleotide sequence: TGCAGCACCCAACTAGGGGGCCCCAATGAGCAGTTCTTC. It specifies CSTQLGGPNEQFF.

The rearrangement uses TRBV7-8 and TRBJ2-7; TRBD1 or TRBD2 may be the D gene (7 bases each). Trimming cost V 4 bases and J 4 bases, with 20 bases left between them. Looked up from germline, CDR1 is SGHVS and CDR2 is FQNEAQ. This CDR3 is built from 16 residues. The DNA of the CDR3 is TGTGCCAGCAGCTCCCCCCCAGGGGGGGGCAGGTACGAGCAGTACTTC. This translates into CASSSPPGGGRYEQYF.

The V and J genes are TRBV7-2 and TRBJ2-1, with 8 bases lining up with TRBD2. The CDR3 contains 15 residues. Per the germline V gene, CDR1 is SGHTA and CDR2 is FQGNSA. The V segment lost 5 bases and the J segment 6 bases; nucleotides outside the gene matches: 9. The CDR3 reads CASSPGGAPFNEQFF. The CDR3 DNA reads as TGTGCCAGCAGCCCCGGGGGGGCCCCATTCAATGAGCAGTTCTTC.

The rearrangement joins TRBV5-6 to TRBJ1-4; weak D call: TRBD1 (5 bases). The CDR3 is 16 amino acids. Germline values: CDR1 SGHDT, CDR2 YYEEEE. Trimming pared 1 base from V and 2 bases from J, leaving 12 bases between. The CDR3 is CASSLRQGLTNEKLFF. The CDR3 coding sequence is TGTGCCAGCAGCTTGAGGCAGGGTTTGACTAATGAAAAACTGTTTTTT.

This chain joins TRBV19 and TRBJ2-4, with TRBD2 identical over 7 bases. The CDR3 is 14 amino acids. V shed 1 base, J shed 7 bases, and the junction held 4 bases outside the gene matches. CDR1 and CDR2 from the germline V gene are LNHDA and SQIVND (reference sequence). CDR3 residues: CASSIGGSVNIQYF. In DNA form, the CDR3 reads TGTGCCAGTAGTATAGGCGGGAGTGTGAACATTCAGTACTTC. The whole variable domain, filled in from reference TRBV19 and TRBJ2-4, reads DGGITQSPKYLFRKEGQNVTLSCEQNLNHDAMYWYRQDPGQGLRLIYYSQIVNDFQKGDIAEGYSVSREKKESFPLTVTSAQKNPTAFYLCASSIGGSVNIQYFGAGTRLSVL.

The chain has TRBV6-5 and TRBJ2-7, with D maybe TRBD1 (7 bases). The V end was cut by 7 bases, the J end by 4 bases, with 14 bases between. The CDR3 runs 13 residues. Looked up from germline, CDR1 is MNHEY and CDR2 is SVGAGI. This CDR3 is CASTRQGGYEQYF. CDR3 nucleotides: TGTGCCAGCACCCGACAGGGAGGATACGAGCAGTACTTC.

A remark on this clone: The identical CDR3 is also encoded by other nucleotide sequences in the sample. V is TRBV7-9 and J is TRBJ2-1; 12 positions match TRBD2. In germline, CDR1 is SEHNR, CDR2 FQNEAQ (reference sequence). CDR3 length: 17 amino acids. The junction had 4 bases not matched to a gene; V was cut back by 1 base and J by 3 bases. CDR3: CASSLGGLAGVYNEQFF. The CDR3 DNA sequence: TGTGCCAGCAGCTTAGGGGGACTAGCGGGTGTCTACAATGAGCAGTTCTTC.

V usage is TRBV27 and J usage is TRBJ2-3; TRBD2 matches 9 bases. The germline gives CDR1 MNHEY, CDR2 SMNVEV (reference sequence). CDR3 length: 17 residues. J gave up 4 bases and V 3 bases, and 11 bases lay outside the gene matches. The CDR3 spells CASSFRGSGRLPDTQYF. DNA for the CDR3: TGTGCCAGCAGTTTCAGAGGTAGCGGGAGACTCCCAGATACGCAGTATTTT.

In DNA, the CDR3 is TGTGCCAGTAGCCCTACAGGGGTGAGCTACGAGCAGTACTTC. Its protein is CASSPTGVSYEQYF. The chain combines TRBV19 with TRBJ2-7, with 7 bases lining up with TRBD1. The J segment lost 3 bases and the V segment lost 6 bases, leaving 8 bases of the junction unmatched. From germline, CDR1 is LNHDA and CDR2 SQIVND (reference sequence). CDR3 size: 14 residues.

The CDR3 loop is CASRRTGNYEQYF. CDR3 in DNA: TGTGCCAGCAGAAGGACAGGGAACTACGAGCAGTACTTC. This rearrangement joins TRBV27 to TRBJ2-7, with 8 bases lining up with TRBD1. The J segment lost 3 bases and the V segment lost 6 bases, leaving 4 bases of the junction unmatched. The CDR3 contains 13 residues. Per germline, CDR1 MNHEY and CDR2 SMNVEV (reference sequence).

V usage is TRBV7-9 and J usage is TRBJ2-5; 7 bases are shared with TRBD2. The CDR3 length is 14 residues. Trimming removed 3 bases from V and 4 bases from J; junction bases left unmatched: 5. Germline-derived CDR1 and CDR2 are SEHNR and FQNEAQ (reference sequence). The CDR3 DNA follows: TGTGCCAGCAGCTTTACGGGGGGTGGAGAGACCCAGTACTTC. This encodes CASSFTGGGETQYF.

This clone is a singleton in its sample. The chain has TRBV18 and TRBJ1-5; 7 bases are a match to TRBD1. The V gene end was trimmed by 4 bases and the J gene end by 6 bases; junction bases not matched to a gene: 9. Germline assignment: CDR1 KGHSH and CDR2 LQKENI. The CDR3 length is 15 residues. Here the CDR3 DNA reads TGTGCCAGCTCACGCGGGACAGACAGGGCTCAGCCCCAGCATTTT. Its protein is CASSRGTDRAQPQHF. The variable domain in full, completed from reference TRBV18 and TRBJ1-5, reads NAGVMQNPRHLVRRRGQEARLRCSPMKGHSHVYWYRQLPEEGLKFMVYLQKENIIDESGMPKERFSAEFPKEGPSILRIQQVVRGDSAAYFCASSRGTDRAQPQHFGDGTRLSIL.

V and J are TRBV29-1 and TRBJ2-3; 7 nucleotides match TRBD1. This CDR3 is built from 15 residues. The V and J ends lost 7 bases and 0 bases, in that order; junction bases with no gene match: 10. Germline V CDR1 and CDR2: SQVTM, ANQGSEA. This CDR3 reads CSATRGTASTDTQYF. CDR3 bases: TGCAGCGCAACCCGTGGGACAGCGAGCACAGATACGCAGTATTTT.

This chain links TRBV7-9 with TRBJ2-7, with 7 positions matching TRBD2. Per germline, CDR1 SEHNR and CDR2 FQNEAQ (reference sequence). The length of the CDR3 is 13 residues. The ends lost 5 bases at V and 2 bases at J; junction bases unmatched: 3. CDR3 in amino acids: CASSPGRAYEQYF. In DNA, the CDR3 is TGTGCCAGCAGCCCAGGGAGGGCCTACGAGCAGTACTTC. Drawing the rest from reference TRBV7-9 and TRBJ2-7, the complete variable domain is DTGVSQNPRHKITKRGQNVTFRCDPISEHNRLYWYRQTLGQGPEFLTYFQNEAQLEKSRLLSDRFSAERPKGSFSTLEIQRTEQGDSAMYLCASSPGRAYEQYFGPGTRLTVT.

This chain joins TRBV7-2 and TRBJ2-1, with D perhaps matching TRBD1 or TRBD2 (6 bases each). Trimming pared 8 bases from V and 4 bases from J, leaving 15 bases between. The CDR3 is 14 amino acids. Germline V CDR1 and CDR2: SGHTA, FQGNSA. The chain's CDR3 is CASQTRGGYNEQFF. The CDR3 DNA follows: TGTGCCAGCCAAACCCGAGGGGGGTACAATGAGCAGTTCTTC.

The CDR3: CASSWGDRGFGYTF. For the CDR3, the DNA is TGTGCCAGCAGCTGGGGGGACAGGGGGTTTGGCTACACCTTC. The chain combines TRBV5-4 with TRBJ1-2; 11 nucleotides align to TRBD1. CDR1 is SGHNT and CDR2 is YYREEE in the germline V gene (reference sequence). The CDR3 is 14 amino acids. V gave up 3 bases and J gave up 7 bases; unmatched junction bases: 5.

The J gene is TRBJ2-7, the V gene TRBV30; 8 bases are shared with TRBD2. V dropped 3 bases and J dropped 0; count of bases not matched to a gene: 10. Per the germline V gene, CDR1 is GTSNPN and CDR2 is SVGIG (reference sequence). CDR3 length: 16 amino acids. CDR3: CAWSRPGLGSSYEQYF. DNA for the CDR3: TGTGCCTGGAGCCGTCCGGGACTAGGGAGCTCCTACGAGCAGTACTTC.